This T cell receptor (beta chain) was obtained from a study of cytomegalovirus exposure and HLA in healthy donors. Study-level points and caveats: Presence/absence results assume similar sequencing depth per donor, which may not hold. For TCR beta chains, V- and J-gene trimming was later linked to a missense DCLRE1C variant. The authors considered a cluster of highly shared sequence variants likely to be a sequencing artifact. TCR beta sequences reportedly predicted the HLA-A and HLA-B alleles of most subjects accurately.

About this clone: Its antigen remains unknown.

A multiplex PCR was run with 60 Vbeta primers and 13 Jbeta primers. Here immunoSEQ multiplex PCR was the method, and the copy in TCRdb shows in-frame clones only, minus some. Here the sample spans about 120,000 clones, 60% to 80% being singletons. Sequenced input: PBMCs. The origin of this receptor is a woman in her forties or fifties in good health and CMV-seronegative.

The CDR3 sequence is CAISRTSGSFGTDTQYF. The CDR3 DNA is TGTGCCATCAGTCGGACTAGCGGGAGCTTTGGCACAGATACGCAGTATTTT. This chain links TRBV10-3 with TRBJ2-3; TRBD2 matches at 13 bases. CDR1 is ENHRY, CDR2 SYGVKD, per germline. The junction had 6 bases not matched to a gene; V was cut back by 5 bases and J by 1 base. The CDR3 has 17 residues.